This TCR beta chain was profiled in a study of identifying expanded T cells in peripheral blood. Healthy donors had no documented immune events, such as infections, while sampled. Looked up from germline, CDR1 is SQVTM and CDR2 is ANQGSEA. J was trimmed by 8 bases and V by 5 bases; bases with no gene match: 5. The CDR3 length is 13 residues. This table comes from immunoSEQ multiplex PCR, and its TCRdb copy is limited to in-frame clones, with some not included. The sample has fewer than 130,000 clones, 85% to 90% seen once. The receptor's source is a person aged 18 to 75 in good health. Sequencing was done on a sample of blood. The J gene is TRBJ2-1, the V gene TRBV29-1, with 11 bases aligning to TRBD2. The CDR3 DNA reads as TGCAGCGTTACTAGCGGGGGTAGGGATGAGCAGTTCTTC. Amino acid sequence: CSVTSGGRDEQFF.